A single T cell receptor (beta chain) is shown here with its context. Which antigen it targets is not known. Per-nucleotide qualities are absent, and no much larger clonotype sits a single base away. The data were obtained in a study of shared clonotypes between healthy human individuals (dated by TCRdb to 2020 to 2021). Context from the whole study: The cohort included a few men and a couple of women between 18 and 49 years of age. For each donor, CD4 naive and CD4 memory were each run on three plates, CD8 naive on two plates, and CD8 memory on one plate. Blood TCR repertoires of five healthy adults were deeply sequenced to estimate repertoire size and the extent of clonotype sharing between individuals. Different laboratories and diverse techniques were used to prepare libraries and sequence TCR repertoires, to increase sequencing depth and limit assay-specific biases. Between about 0.85 and 10 billion PBMCs per donor were obtained by leukapheresis.

The donors were healthy, HIV-negative adults who had no recently reported acute infections or vaccinations. Every donor was a Caucasian adult living in Nashville, Tennessee, USA. CD8 memory samples were composed of magnetically selected CD45RO+ cells combined with CCR7-negative CD45RA+ effector memory (TemRA) cells. Blood was collected by leukapheresis, and PBMCs were isolated by Ficoll-Histopaque density gradient centrifugation and then cryopreserved in liquid nitrogen vapor phase. Analytical flow cytometry was used to check the purity and quantity of each magnetically sorted T cell population. Genomic DNA was isolated from each sorted fraction and quantified by UV absorbance on a Nanodrop 2000c. The CDR3 has 16 amino acids, counting the end cysteine and phenylalanine. Here the CDR3 DNA is all that survives: 48 bases in frame from base 1. CDR1 and CDR2, looked up from the germline V gene (reference sequence), are SEHNR and FQNEAQ. The trim is 4 bases for V and 5 bases for J, with a gap of 20 bases between the germline ends.

TCR CDR3 regions were amplified from genomic DNA by multiplex PCR using the deep immunoSEQ assay. Genomic DNA extracted from each cell subset was distributed evenly over all wells of several immunoSEQ 96-well plates, and each plate served as one replicate. For sorted subsets, 200 to 250 ng of genomic DNA, equivalent to around 30,000 T cell genomes, went into each replicate PCR. The purified libraries were quantified using a Qubit 3.0 fluorometer, sized with a Bioanalyzer 2100, and then quantified again using the KAPA Library Quantification kit. Every immunoSEQ 96-well plate was sequenced on a separate single-read 150-cycle Illumina NextSeq 550 flow cell. From the authors' description of their analysis: The immunoSEQ output contained only junctional sequences without quality scores, so filtering could not match that applied to full-length reads. Sequences were annotated with PyIR, a Python wrapper for IgBLAST v1.9, and V/J genes and CDR3 were assigned using IMGT germline references. Any read was removed if the V/J assignment was weak (E-value above 1e-6), the CDR3 was missing, or the read contained stop codons, out-of-frame junctions, or ambiguous translated residues. V3J clonotypes were defined by identical inferred V gene, J gene, and CDR3 amino acid sequence. To compute the percentage overlap between repertoires, the number of shared unique clonotypes was divided by the size of the smaller repertoire. Repertoire richness was assessed with RTK rarefaction, the Chao1 estimator, and Recon v2.1 estimates of unobserved clonotypes. Generation probabilities for all TCRbeta clonotypes obtained by the gDNA method from a handful of donors were computed using OLGA. Not all clones reach the TCRdb copy of this immuneACCESS table, which keeps in-frame sequences only. Checked studies attribute under half of the gap to unresolved V genes and leave the rest unexplained. The V and J calls and clone size were taken over from that table, and D and trimming were inferred from the DNA. The sample table records roughly 400,000 clones; approximately 96% of these occur just once. Clones ranked in the top ten supply less than 0.35% of the sample.

Points the paper makes about the study in general: Sampling was restricted to blood, and TCR repertoires in tissue are likely to differ from TCR repertoires in blood. Rarefaction of sorted-subset datasets indicated incomplete sequencing despite the large sequencing depth. Estimated clonotype richness was generally larger for naive than for memory subsets. About 5% of naive CD4, more than 3% of naive CD8, around 2.3% of memory CD4, and less than 0.45% of memory CD8 clonotypes were shared across a few donors. Based on pairwise subsampling, the degree of clonotype sharing among donors was expected to be affected by sequencing depth. Because the study included a small number of donors, the genetic and exposure-history diversity represented was limited. Higher generation probabilities were observed for clonotypes shared by all four sorted-subset donors than for non-shared clonotypes.

Rearrangement joined TRBV7-9 to TRBJ1-1; the best D guess is TRBD1, with 6 bases matching. This receptor was obtained from a man aged 25 to 40 in good health. Sequenced input: memory CD8+ T cells sorted from blood. This sample's cell subset or site label indicates: CD45RO+ cells pooled with CCR7-negative TemRA cells. This receptor carries the CDR3 CASSSRSDYQGTEAFF. The DNA reads TGTGCCAGCAGCTCTAGAAGCGATTATCAGGGGACTGAAGCTTTCTTT.